Below, 30 T cell receptor beta chains from the same sample are listed, as sequenced in a study of T cell responses to AZD1222 COVID-19 vaccine. Assay: immunoSEQ multiplex PCR; the TCRdb copy retains only in-frame clones and omits some. The sample yields some 120,000 clones, about nine tenths seen once. The material sequenced was peripheral blood, taken on day 0 of AZD1222 vaccination. The receptors were gathered from an adult in good health.

V and J are TRBV11-2 and TRBJ1-4; D possibly corresponds to TRBD1 (6 bases). Trimming left V 3 bases short and J 3 bases short, with 11 bases between. Per germline, CDR1 SGHAT and CDR2 FQNNGV. CDR3 length equals 15 residues. CDR3 residues: CASSFLRGPNEKLFF. DNA for the CDR3: TGTGCCAGCAGCTTTCTCAGGGGACCTAATGAAAAACTGTTTTTT.

The chain has TRBV5-1 and TRBJ2-2; D is ambiguous. Trimming removed 0 bases at V and 6 bases at J, with 12 bases between. Germline-derived CDR1 and CDR2 are SGHRS and YFSETQ. The CDR3 is 15 amino acids. The CDR3 loop is CASSLAQPRAGELFF. CDR3 in DNA: TGCGCCAGCAGCTTGGCCCAGCCTCGGGCCGGGGAGCTGTTTTTT.

J is TRBJ2-7 and V is TRBV5-6, with D unresolved. Germline CDR1 and CDR2: SGHDT and YYEEEE. The V gene lost 4 bases and the J gene lost 4 bases, with 15 bases spanning the gap. The CDR3 sequence is 14 residues long. As DNA, the CDR3 is TGTGCCAGCAGCCCGGATAGAATCGCGTACGAGCAGTACTTC. It specifies CASSPDRIAYEQYF.

The V and J genes are TRBV6-6 and TRBJ1-4; TRBD1 aligns across 10 bases. V gave up 6 bases and J gave up 6 bases; unmatched junction bases: 7. CDR1 and CDR2 (germline): MNHNY, SVGAGI (reference sequence). The CDR3 has 15 residues. CDR3 DNA: TGTGCCAGCAGGCGCTCCGGGACAGGGGATGAAAAACTGTTTTTT. It translates to CASRRSGTGDEKLFF.

CDR3 region: CASGLTNTDTQYF. For the CDR3, the DNA is TGTGCTAGTGGTTTGACTAACACAGATACGCAGTATTTT. This sequence joins TRBV12-5 and TRBJ2-3, with D uncertain. The CDR3 is 13 amino acids. Trimming removed 2 bases from V and 2 bases from J, with 5 bases in between. CDR1 and CDR2 from the germline V gene are LGHNT and FRNRAP.

The chain joins TRBV5-1 to TRBJ2-1, with 8 nucleotides matching TRBD1. The junction had 2 bases not matched to a gene; V was cut back by 0 bases and J by 3 bases. Germline V gene lookup returns CDR1 SGHRS and CDR2 YFSETQ. CDR3 length: 15 amino acids. Written as DNA, the CDR3 is TGCGCCAGCAGCTTGGCCAGGGGGCACTACAATGAGCAGTTCTTC. This encodes CASSLARGHYNEQFF.

This rearrangement joins TRBV7-8 to TRBJ2-7; D might be TRBD1 (6 bases). CDR1 SGHVS and CDR2 FQNEAQ come from the germline V gene. The V and J ends lost 5 bases and 6 bases respectively, with 11 bases between them. The CDR3 consists of 12 residues. CDR3 DNA: TGTGCCAGCAGCCGGGACATGGGCGAGCAGTACTTC. Protein product: CASSRDMGEQYF.

This chain links TRBV30 with TRBJ1-1, with unresolved D. The CDR3 spans 15 residues. V gave up 0 bases and J gave up 0 bases, with 11 bases separating them. Looked up from germline, CDR1 is GTSNPN and CDR2 is SVGIG (reference sequence). The CDR3 sequence is CAWSVLARMNTEAFF. The CDR3 coding sequence is TGTGCCTGGAGTGTATTAGCCCGCATGAACACTGAAGCTTTCTTT.

The chain carries TRBV4-1 and TRBJ1-5; D possibly corresponds to TRBD1 (6 bases). This CDR3 comprises 19 residues. Trimming took off 0 bases at V and 1 base at J, with 19 bases between the two ends. CDR1 and CDR2 from the germline V gene are MGHRA and YSYEKL. The CDR3: CASSQEGGWGRESNQPQHF. The CDR3, as DNA: TGCGCCAGCAGCCAAGAAGGGGGTTGGGGTAGGGAAAGCAATCAGCCCCAGCATTTT.

This sequence joins TRBV19 and TRBJ1-2, with 9 bases that match TRBD1. Germline trimming cut 1 base from V and 8 bases from J; bases unmatched to any gene: 5. The CDR3 sequence is 14 residues long. CDR1 is LNHDA and CDR2 is SQIVND in the germline V gene (reference sequence). Here the CDR3 reads CASSIAQGAAGYTF. The CDR3 coding sequence is TGTGCCAGTAGTATAGCACAGGGGGCAGCCGGCTACACCTTC.

The chain's CDR3 is CASSTGTVPNQPQHF. Written as DNA, the CDR3 is TGCGCCAGCAGCACCGGGACAGTGCCGAATCAGCCCCAGCATTTT. J is TRBJ1-5 and V is TRBV5-1, with TRBD1 identical over 7 bases. The CDR3 length is 15 residues. The V gene's germline CDR1 is SGHRS and CDR2 YFSETQ. Trimming removed 4 bases from V and 4 bases from J; junction bases left unmatched: 8.

Worth noting for this clone: The same CDR3 also results from other DNA sequences found in this sample. This chain joins TRBV20-1 and TRBJ1-1; unclear D gene. The CDR3 spans 10 residues. Germline lookup yields CDR1 DFQATT and CDR2 SNEGSKA (reference sequence). V lost 6 bases and J 1 base, leaving 3 bases between the germline ends. The chain's CDR3 is CSASNTEAFF. The CDR3 nucleotides read TGCAGTGCCTCGAACACTGAAGCTTTCTTT.

V usage is TRBV10-3 and J usage is TRBJ2-2; D perhaps matches TRBD1 (6 bases). V was trimmed by 8 bases and J by 3 bases, leaving 13 bases between them. The CDR3 is 14 residues long. Germline V gene sequence: CDR1 ENHRY, CDR2 SYGVKD. The CDR3 region is CAISAGADTGELFF. In DNA form, the CDR3 reads TGTGCCATCTCCGCAGGGGCGGACACCGGGGAGCTGTTTTTT.

This clone was seen once. The chain couples TRBV28 to TRBJ1-1; the match to TRBD1 covers 7 bases. There are 14 residues in the CDR3. The junction had 6 bases not matched to a gene; V was cut back by 3 bases and J by 5 bases. Germline V CDR1 and CDR2: MDHEN, SYDVKM. The DNA for the CDR3 is TGTGCCAGCAGTTTGGACAGGAGATGGACTGAAGCTTTCTTT. Protein sequence: CASSLDRRWTEAFF.

The chain recombines TRBV28 with TRBJ1-2; D perhaps matches TRBD1 (5 bases). The CDR3 is 14 residues long. Trimming removed 4 bases from V and 2 bases from J, with 11 bases in between. Germline V gene data show CDR1 as MDHEN and CDR2 as SYDVKM. The CDR3 protein is CASSSGTGNYGYTF. CDR3 DNA: TGTGCCAGCAGTTCCGGGACGGGGAACTATGGCTACACCTTC.

This chain joins TRBV6-4 and TRBJ1-2, with 7 bases identical to TRBD1. V shed 3 bases, J shed 9 bases, and the junction held 10 bases outside the gene matches. The CDR3 extends over 14 amino acids. From germline, CDR1 is MRHNA and CDR2 SNTAGT. The CDR3, as DNA: TGTGCCAGCAGTGAAACTTCGACAGGGAGACGCTACACCTTC. Amino acids: CASSETSTGRRYTF.

The chain couples TRBV14 to TRBJ2-1; D is unresolved. The germline V gene encodes CDR1 SGHDN and CDR2 FVKESK. Trimming shortened V by 4 bases and J by 1 base, and 8 bases separated the two germline ends. The CDR3 runs to 14 residues. CDR3 sequence (DNA): TGTGCCAGCAGCCCTGTCTGGTCCTACAATGAGCAGTTCTTC. It encodes CASSPVWSYNEQFF.

The V gene is TRBV28, the J gene TRBJ2-1; 14 nucleotides agree with TRBD2. This CDR3 has 14 residues. CDR1 and CDR2 (germline): MDHEN, SYDVKM. J was trimmed by 8 bases and V by 8 bases; bases with no gene match: 5. CDR3 bases: TGTGCCAGCGCCGGGACTAGCGGGAGCCATGAGCAGTTCTTC. Its translation is CASAGTSGSHEQFF.

The J gene is TRBJ1-6, the V gene TRBV5-1, with a possible D match to TRBD1 (5 bases). Trimming took off 4 bases at V and 7 bases at J, with 12 bases between the two ends. The CDR3 consists of 14 residues. Per the germline V gene, CDR1 is SGHRS and CDR2 is YFSETQ. The CDR3 reads CASSPREGNSPLHF. The CDR3 DNA follows: TGCGCCAGCAGCCCCAGGGAAGGCAATTCACCCCTCCACTTT.

The gene calls are TRBV28 and TRBJ2-7, with TRBD1 matching 11 bases. Germline CDR1 MDHEN, CDR2 SYDVKM. This CDR3 spans 16 amino acids. V was pared by 5 bases and J by 3 bases, with 9 bases of the junction left unmatched. The CDR3 region has the DNA TGTGCCAGCAGTGACGGGGACAGGGGGGGCAACTACGAGCAGTACTTC. This gives the protein CASSDGDRGGNYEQYF.

This clone was detected only once. The chain has TRBV20-1 and TRBJ2-5, with D perhaps TRBD1 or TRBD2 (5 bases each). The CDR3 contains 11 residues. V shed 7 bases and J shed 3 bases, with 9 bases lying between them. Germline V gives CDR1 DFQATT, CDR2 SNEGSKA (reference sequence). CDR3 nucleotide sequence: TGCAGTGGGGACGGAAAAGAGACCCAGTACTTC. It specifies CSGDGKETQYF.

The DNA of the CDR3 is TGCAGCGTTGAAGATCTGAGGGATGGCTACACCTTC. It is translated as CSVEDLRDGYTF. The chain uses TRBV29-1 and TRBJ1-2; no firm D call. The germline V gene has CDR1 SQVTM and CDR2 ANQGSEA. The germline V and J ends were trimmed by 0 bases and 6 bases, with 8 bases remaining between them. This CDR3 is 12 amino acids long.

The gene calls are TRBV20-1 and TRBJ1-2; D remains ambiguous. Germline lookup yields CDR1 DFQATT and CDR2 SNEGSKA (reference sequence). CDR3 size: 16 residues. Trimming left V 3 bases short and J 1 base short, with 18 bases between. CDR3 sequence reads: CSASAYPGNFNYGYTF. For the CDR3, the DNA is TGCAGTGCTAGTGCATACCCGGGGAATTTTAACTATGGCTACACCTTC.

The V gene is TRBV6-5, the J gene TRBJ1-2; D remains unclear. There are 12 residues in the CDR3. V was cut by 6 bases and J by 8 bases, with 13 bases left in between. CDR1 is MNHEY, CDR2 SVGAGI, per germline. Here the CDR3 reads CASSPPPGGYTF. CDR3 sequence (DNA): TGTGCCAGCAGCCCCCCGCCGGGAGGCTACACCTTC.

The chain combines TRBV5-1 with TRBJ2-3; the D gene is possibly TRBD1 (5 bases). Germline V gene data show CDR1 as SGHRS and CDR2 as YFSETQ. This CDR3 spans 14 amino acids. V dropped 2 bases and J dropped 6 bases, with 13 bases sitting between them. DNA of the CDR3: TGCGCCAGCAGCTTAGGGCAGGGCGAGGATACGCAGTATTTT. It encodes CASSLGQGEDTQYF. Looking up the rest from reference TRBV5-1 and TRBJ2-3 gives the full variable domain: KAGVTQTPRYLIKTRGQQVTLSCSPISGHRSVSWYQQTPGQGLQFLFEYFSETQRNKGNFPGRFSGRQFSNSRSEMNVSTLELGDSALYLCASSLGQGEDTQYFGPGTRLTVL.

This clone was seen a single time. This chain uses TRBV3-1 (or the pseudogene TRBV3-2) with TRBJ1-2; no definite D call. Per the germline V gene, CDR1 is LGHDT and CDR2 is YNNKEL (reference sequence). The CDR3 has 16 amino acids. Trimming cost V 4 bases and J 2 bases, with 17 bases left between them. The CDR3 DNA reads TGTGCCAGCAGCCCTCCTAGTGGGATAGGGAACTATGGCTACACCTTC. This gives the protein CASSPPSGIGNYGYTF.

This chain links TRBV28 with TRBJ1-4; D is unresolved. This CDR3 spans 12 amino acids. Germline-derived CDR1 and CDR2 are MDHEN and SYDVKM. V was trimmed by 5 bases and J by 8 bases, leaving 9 bases between them. The CDR3 DNA reads as TGTGCCAGCAGTCGATCGGGGGAAAAACTGTTTTTT. Residues: CASSRSGEKLFF.

This clone appeared a single time. The same CDR3 also results from other DNA sequences found in this sample. The chain uses TRBV3-1 (or the pseudogene TRBV3-2) and TRBJ2-7; TRBD2 matches at 13 bases. The trim removed 4 bases at V and 3 bases at J, leaving 3 bases unmatched. The CDR3 length is 15 residues. Per the germline V gene, CDR1 is LGHDT and CDR2 is YNNKEL (reference sequence). The CDR3 loop is CASSLRLAGGYEQYF. The DNA for the CDR3 is TGTGCCAGCAGCCTCAGACTAGCGGGAGGCTACGAGCAGTACTTC.

This clone was recorded a few times. The chain recombines TRBV13 with TRBJ2-5; weak D call: TRBD2 (6 bases). The ends were cut back, 5 bases at V and 4 bases at J, with 11 bases in the middle. CDR1 and CDR2 (germline): PRHDT, FYEKMQ (reference sequence). The CDR3 is made up of 13 amino acids. The CDR3 coding sequence is TGTGCCAGCAGCCTCCTTAGCGGAGAGACCCAGTACTTC. Translation gives CASSLLSGETQYF.

This clone has just one count. The rearrangement uses TRBV13 and TRBJ1-1; TRBD1 might be the D (5 bases). Germline V gene lookup returns CDR1 PRHDT and CDR2 FYEKMQ (reference sequence). The ends were cut back, 0 bases at V and 5 bases at J, with 13 bases in the middle. The CDR3 consists of 15 residues. DNA of the CDR3: TGTGCCAGCAGCTTAGGCGCTGTTTGGGGGACTGAAGCTTTCTTT. Protein: CASSLGAVWGTEAFF.